This is a list of T cell receptor beta chains from one sample in a study of blood T cell repertoires in COVID-19. TCRdb's copy holds only in-frame clones and misses some; the assay was immunoSEQ multiplex PCR. The sample lists over 250,000 clones; about 80% were seen once. The sequenced sample consisted of peripheral blood. The receptors shown here come from a woman in her forties or fifties who had recovered from COVID-19. CDR3s leave out the opening cysteine and the closing phenylalanine or tryptophan. The D gene is left open where the match is weak. Not all rows give a size; the values are once, few, many and, for expanded clones, a class.

V: TRBV11-3
size: once
D: -
J: TRBJ2-1
CDR3: ASSLGTGDNEQF

V: TRBV11-2
size: -
D: TRBD2
J: TRBJ2-2
CDR3: ASSLGAGGPPGELF

V: TRBV28
size: -
D: -
J: TRBJ2-7
CDR3: ASTEAVGYEQY

V: TRBV7-9
size: once
D: -
J: TRBJ2-3
CDR3: ASSFTGEGTDTQY

V: TRBV4-2
size: -
D: -
J: TRBJ1-6
CDR3: ASSQEGRISSIYSPLH

V: TRBV7-2
size: -
D: -
J: TRBJ2-5
CDR3: ASSLSFQETQY

V: TRBV2
size: -
D: TRBD1
J: TRBJ1-2
CDR3: ASRQGVGYGYT

V: TRBV9
size: once
D: -
J: TRBJ2-2
CDR3: ASSVVAGELF

V: TRBV11-2
size: once
D: -
J: TRBJ2-1
CDR3: ASSSSFSLASREQF

V: TRBV18
size: -
D: TRBD1
J: TRBJ1-5
CDR3: ASSPPGGTGSQPQH

V: TRBV6-1
size: -
D: -
J: TRBJ1-5
CDR3: ASSDQIGQPQH

V: TRBV19
size: -
D: -
J: TRBJ2-7
CDR3: ASSMGRAYEQY

V: TRBV7-2
size: -
D: TRBD2
J: TRBJ2-7
CDR3: ASSRDYLSYEQY

V: TRBV19
size: -
D: -
J: TRBJ1-1
CDR3: ASRNQGHTEAF

V: TRBV19
size: -
D: TRBD1
J: TRBJ1-2
CDR3: ASSRRQGAVNYGYT

V: TRBV4-3
size: -
D: -
J: TRBJ1-2
CDR3: ASSQDTGIDYGYT

V: TRBV19
size: -
D: -
J: TRBJ1-6
CDR3: ASSILGGGNSPLH

V: TRBV15
size: -
D: TRBD2
J: TRBJ2-5
CDR3: ATSRGLAGGPTLQETQY

V: TRBV29-1
size: few
D: TRBD1
J: TRBJ2-2
CDR3: SVRIVNRGTGELF

V: TRBV29-1
size: -
D: TRBD2
J: TRBJ2-1
CDR3: SVDKGTSKIDEQF

V: TRBV18
size: -
D: -
J: TRBJ2-7
CDR3: ASSPNRGSQLSYEQY

V: TRBV18
size: -
D: -
J: TRBJ1-2
CDR3: ASSPDRGTQYGYT